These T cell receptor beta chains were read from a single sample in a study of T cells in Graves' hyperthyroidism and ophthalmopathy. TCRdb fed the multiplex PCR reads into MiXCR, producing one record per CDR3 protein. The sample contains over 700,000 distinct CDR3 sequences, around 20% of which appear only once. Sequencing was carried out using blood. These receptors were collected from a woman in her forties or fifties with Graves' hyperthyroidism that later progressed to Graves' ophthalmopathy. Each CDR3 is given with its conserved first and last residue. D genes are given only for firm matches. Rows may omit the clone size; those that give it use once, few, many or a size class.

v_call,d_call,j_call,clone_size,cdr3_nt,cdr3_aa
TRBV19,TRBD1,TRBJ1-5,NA,TGTGCCAGTAGTATAGAGCCGGGACAGGGGGCTGATCAGCCCCAGCATTTT,CASSIEPGQGADQPQHF
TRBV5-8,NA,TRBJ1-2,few,TGTGCCAGCAGCTTAGGGTCAGGGTTCTATGGCTACACCTTC,CASSLGSGFYGYTF
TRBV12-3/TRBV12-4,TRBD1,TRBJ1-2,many,TGTGCCAGCAGTGTGGGACAGGGGGACCTCTTTATTGGCTACACCTTC,CASSVGQGDLFIGYTF
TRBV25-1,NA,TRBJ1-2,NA,TGTGCCAGCAGTGAGGACACCAAGAGCTACACCTTC,CASSEDTKSYTF
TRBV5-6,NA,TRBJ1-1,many,TGTGCCAGCAGCTTGGGCCACGAAGCTTTCTTT,CASSLGHEAFF
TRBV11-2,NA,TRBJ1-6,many,TGTGCCAGCAGCTTAGATAGGCCAGACGGTGATTCACCCCTCCACTTT,CASSLDRPDGDSPLHF
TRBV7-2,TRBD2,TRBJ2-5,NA,TGTGCCAGCAGCTTAGACCTAGCGGGGATTGGAGAGACCCAGTACTTC,CASSLDLAGIGETQYF
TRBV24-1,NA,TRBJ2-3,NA,TGTGCCACGGGGGGTTCGACAGATACGCAGTATTTT,CATGGSTDTQYF
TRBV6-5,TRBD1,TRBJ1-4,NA,TGTGCCAGCAGTTACGGTTCACGGCAGGGGGGTGAAAAACTGTTTTTT,CASSYGSRQGGEKLFF
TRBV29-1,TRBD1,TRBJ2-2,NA,TGCAGCGTTGAGGGGGCAGGGGGCCTCACCGGGGAGCTGTTTTTT,CSVEGAGGLTGELFF
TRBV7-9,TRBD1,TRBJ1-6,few,TGTGCCAGCAGCTTCGGGACAGGGGGCAGAACCTATAATTCACCCCTCCACTTT,CASSFGTGGRTYNSPLHF
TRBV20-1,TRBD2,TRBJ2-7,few,TGCAGTGCTTTAAAGATGAGCGGGGGGATAATATACGAGCAGTACTTC,CSALKMSGGIIYEQYF